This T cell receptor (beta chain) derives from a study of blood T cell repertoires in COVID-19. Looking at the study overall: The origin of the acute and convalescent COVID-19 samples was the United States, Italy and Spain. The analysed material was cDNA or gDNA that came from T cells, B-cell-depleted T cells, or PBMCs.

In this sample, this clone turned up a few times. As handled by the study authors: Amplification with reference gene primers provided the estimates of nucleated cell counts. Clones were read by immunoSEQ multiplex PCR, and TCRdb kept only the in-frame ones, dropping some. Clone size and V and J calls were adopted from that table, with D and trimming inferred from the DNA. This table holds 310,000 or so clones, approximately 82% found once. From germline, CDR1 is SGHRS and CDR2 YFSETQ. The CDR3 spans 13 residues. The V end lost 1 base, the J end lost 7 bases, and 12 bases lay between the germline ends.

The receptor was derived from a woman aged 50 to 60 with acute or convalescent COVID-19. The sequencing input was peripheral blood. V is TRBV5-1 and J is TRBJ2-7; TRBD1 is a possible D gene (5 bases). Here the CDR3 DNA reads TGCGCCAGCAGCTTGTATGCCGACAGAGAGCAGTACTTC. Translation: CASSLYADREQYF. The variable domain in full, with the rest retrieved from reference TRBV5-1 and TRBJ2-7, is KAGVTQTPRYLIKTRGQQVTLSCSPISGHRSVSWYQQTPGQGLQFLFEYFSETQRNKGNFPGRFSGRQFSNSRSEMNVSTLELGDSALYLCASSLYADREQYFGPGTRLTVT.